This passage covers 30 T cell receptor beta chains from one sample sequenced in a study of OX40 agonist ivuxolimab in advanced cancers. Profiled with immunoSEQ multiplex PCR; TCRdb holds only in-frame clones, not every one. The table has around 59,000 clones, 89% seen once. The sample was CD4+ or CD8+ T cells sorted from blood, taken in a trial of the OX40 agonist ivuxolimab. The receptor source for this set is an adult with an advanced solid tumor such as melanoma, head and neck, liver or kidney cancer.

On this clone itself: The same CDR3 is also encoded by other DNA sequences in this sample. The genes are TRBV6-5 and TRBJ1-1; maybe TRBD1 (5 bases). CDR1 and CDR2 from the germline V gene are MNHEY and SVGAGI. V was cut by 0 bases and J by 6 bases, with 11 bases left in between. CDR3 size: 14 residues. The CDR3 here is CASSYSRGSPEAFF. The CDR3 nucleotides read TGTGCCAGCAGTTACTCTCGGGGGTCCCCTGAAGCTTTCTTT.

The chain uses TRBV11-2 and TRBJ2-3, with no clear D. The V gene's germline CDR1 is SGHAT and CDR2 FQNNGV. The CDR3 runs 17 residues. The V gene lost 1 base and the J gene lost 0 bases, with 14 bases spanning the gap. CDR3 DNA: TGTGCCAGCAGCTTAGCTCTCCCGGGCTTTAGCACAGATACGCAGTATTTT. It yields the protein CASSLALPGFSTDTQYF.

The chain has TRBV4-1 and TRBJ2-3; 8 bases are a match to TRBD2. The J segment lost 2 bases and the V segment lost 4 bases, leaving 11 bases of the junction unmatched. This CDR3 contains 17 residues. Germline values: CDR1 MGHRA, CDR2 YSYEKL. The CDR3 here is CASSLPSGSGDTDTQYF. The CDR3 nucleotides read TGCGCCAGCAGCCTACCAAGTGGTAGCGGGGACACAGATACGCAGTATTTT.

The rearrangement joins TRBV5-5 to TRBJ2-3; TRBD1 might be the D (5 bases). There are 15 residues in the CDR3. V dropped 1 base and J dropped 1 base, with 10 bases sitting between them. Per the germline V gene, CDR1 is SGHKS and CDR2 is YYEKEE (reference sequence). CDR3 nucleotides: TGTGCCAGCAGCTTGATGGGGCAGCGCACAGATACGCAGTATTTT. Translated: CASSLMGQRTDTQYF. Combining the CDR3 with reference TRBV5-5 and TRBJ2-3 gives the whole variable domain DAGVTQSPTHLIKTRGQQVTLRCSPISGHKSVSWYQQVLGQGPQFIFQYYEKEERGRGNFPDRFSARQFPNYSSELNVNALLLGDSALYLCASSLMGQRTDTQYFGPGTRLTVL.

This clone was recorded a few times. V gene TRBV28 combines with J gene TRBJ1-5; D gene uncertain. V was trimmed by 7 bases and J by 4 bases, leaving 17 bases between them. The CDR3 has 15 amino acids. CDR1 is MDHEN and CDR2 is SYDVKM in the germline V gene. Here the CDR3 reads CASTTALNSNQPQHF. CDR3 sequence (DNA): TGTGCCAGCACCACGGCACTTAATTCGAATCAGCCCCAGCATTTT. Filled out from reference TRBV28 and TRBJ1-5, the complete variable domain reads DVKVTQSSRYLVKRTGEKVFLECVQDMDHENMFWYRQDPGLGLRLIYFSYDVKMKEKGDIPEGYSVSREKKERFSLILESASTNQTSMYLCASTTALNSNQPQHFGDGTRLSIL.

CDR3 protein: CASSQEEVDEQFF. DNA of the CDR3: TGTGCCAGCAGCCAAGAAGAGGTCGATGAGCAGTTCTTC. The V call is TRBV4-2, the J call TRBJ2-1; D is undetermined. Between the trimmed V and J ends, which lost 0 bases and 8 bases, there was a span of 8 bases. Germline V lookup: CDR1 LGHNA, CDR2 YNFKEQ. This CDR3 is built from 13 residues.

This clone was seen once. The rearrangement uses TRBV5-6 and TRBJ1-2, with D perhaps matching TRBD1 (5 bases). Germline V CDR1 and CDR2: SGHDT, YYEEEE. This CDR3 has 16 residues. Between the trimmed V and J ends, which lost 4 bases and 0 bases, there was a span of 16 bases. CDR3 amino acids: CASSLGGERTNYGYTF. DNA for the CDR3: TGTGCCAGCAGCCTCGGAGGGGAGAGGACTAACTATGGCTACACCTTC.

J is TRBJ2-7 and V is TRBV7-2; 8 nucleotides line up with TRBD2. CDR1 SGHTA and CDR2 FQGNSA come from the germline V gene. CDR3 length: 14 residues. The V segment lost 11 bases and the J segment 4 bases; nucleotides outside the gene matches: 13. The CDR3 nucleotides read TGTGCCCCATACCGGGGCGGGAGGTCTTACGAGCAGTACGTC. Residues: CAPYRGGRSYEQYV.

This chain links TRBV11-2 with TRBJ2-1; 11 nucleotides match TRBD2. CDR1 and CDR2 from the germline V gene are SGHAT and FQNNGV. The CDR3 spans 14 residues. Germline trimming cut 6 bases from V and 7 bases from J; bases unmatched to any gene: 5. The CDR3 loop reads CASRTSGILNEQFF. For the CDR3, the DNA is TGTGCCAGCAGGACTAGCGGGATTCTGAATGAGCAGTTCTTC. Full variable domain (outside the CDR3, taken from reference TRBV11-2 and TRBJ2-1): EAGVAQSPRYKIIEKRQSVAFWCNPISGHATLYWYQQILGQGPKLLIQFQNNGVVDDSQLPKDRFSAERLKGVDSTLKIQPAKLEDSAVYLCASRTSGILNEQFFGPGTRLTVL.

The chain links TRBV27 to TRBJ2-1; TRBD2 matches at 9 bases. Germline CDR1 and CDR2: MNHEY and SMNVEV (reference sequence). Unmatched junction bases numbered 1, after V lost 0 bases and J lost 1 base. The CDR3 length is 16 residues. The CDR3 DNA sequence: TGTGCCAGCAGTTTATCCCTAGCGGGGTCCTACAATGAGCAGTTCTTC. Protein product: CASSLSLAGSYNEQFF.

V is TRBV16 and J is TRBJ1-1; D not certain. Germline V CDR1 and CDR2: KGHSY, FQNENV. Between the trimmed V and J ends, which lost 4 bases and 7 bases, there was a span of 10 bases. CDR3 length equals 12 residues. The CDR3 DNA reads TGTGCCAGCAGCCCTACCCCACTTGAAGCTTTCTTT. Protein product: CASSPTPLEAFF.

The chain is built from TRBV6-5 and TRBJ1-5, with unresolved D. The CDR3 is made up of 15 amino acids. Germline CDR1 reads MNHEY; CDR2 reads SVGAGI. With 5 bases removed from V and 0 bases from J, the gap between germline ends came to 11 bases. The CDR3 here is CASSPDEGSNQPQHF. The CDR3 coding sequence is TGTGCCAGCAGTCCCGACGAAGGTAGCAATCAGCCCCAGCATTTT.

V usage is TRBV2 and J usage is TRBJ2-1; TRBD1 matches at 7 bases. Germline loops: CDR1 SNHLY, CDR2 FYNNEI. J was trimmed by 7 bases and V by 6 bases; bases with no gene match: 15. CDR3 length: 16 amino acids. The CDR3 is CASSLYRDRTWNEQFF. CDR3 DNA: TGTGCCAGCAGCCTATACCGGGACAGAACTTGGAATGAGCAGTTCTTC.

V gene TRBV6-5 combines with J gene TRBJ2-7; TRBD1 or TRBD2 may be the D gene (5 bases each). Trimming removed 6 bases at V and 5 bases at J, with 14 bases between. The length of the CDR3 is 13 residues. Germline CDR1 reads MNHEY; CDR2 reads SVGAGI. The CDR3 region has the DNA TGTGCCAGCAGCCGGGACCCCGGTAACGAGCAGTACTTC. It specifies CASSRDPGNEQYF.

V is TRBV7-2 and J is TRBJ1-5; D is ambiguous. Trimming removed 2 bases from V and 4 bases from J, with 12 bases in between. This CDR3 has 15 amino acids. CDR1 is SGHTA and CDR2 is FQGNSA in the germline V gene. The CDR3 protein is CASSLSWVRNQPQHF. CDR3 in DNA: TGTGCCAGCAGCTTATCCTGGGTTAGGAATCAGCCCCAGCATTTT.

The CDR3 is CASSVGDGRARDIQYF. In DNA, the CDR3 is TGTGCCAGCAGCGTAGGGGACGGGAGGGCCAGGGACATTCAGTACTTC. The V call is TRBV9, the J call TRBJ2-4; 8 positions agree with TRBD2. The CDR3 spans 16 residues. Germline CDR1 is SGDLS and CDR2 is YYNGEE. Unmatched junction bases numbered 10, after V lost 0 bases and J lost 8 bases. Using reference TRBV9 and TRBJ2-4 for the parts outside the CDR3, the full variable domain is DSGVTQTPKHLITATGQRVTLRCSPRSGDLSVYWYQQSLDQGLQFLIQYYNGEERAKGNILERFSAQQFPDLHSELNLSSLELGDSALYFCASSVGDGRARDIQYFGAGTRLSVL.

The chain combines TRBV13 with TRBJ1-3; D unresolved. The germline V and J ends were trimmed by 4 bases and 4 bases, with 11 bases remaining between them. The CDR3 runs to 14 residues. The germline V gene encodes CDR1 PRHDT and CDR2 FYEKMQ (reference sequence). Here the CDR3 DNA reads TGTGCCAGCAGCTGGCAAGGCCTGGGAAACACCATATATTTT. This encodes CASSWQGLGNTIYF. The complete variable domain, with remaining parts taken from reference TRBV13 and TRBJ1-3, reads AAGVIQSPRHLIKEKRETATLKCYPIPRHDTVYWYQQGPGQDPQFLISFYEKMQSDKGSIPDRFSAQQFSDYHSELNMSSLELGDSALYFCASSWQGLGNTIYFGEGSWLTVV.

The chain uses TRBV29-1 and TRBJ2-2; possibly TRBD1 or TRBD2 for D (6 bases each). This CDR3 spans 13 amino acids. Germline V gene lookup returns CDR1 SQVTM and CDR2 ANQGSEA. V lost 8 bases, J lost 4 bases, and 14 bases lay in between. Written as DNA, the CDR3 is TGCAGCTCCACGGGGGCAAGCACCGGGGAGCTGTTTTTT. Residues: CSSTGASTGELFF.

The chain has TRBV28 and TRBJ1-5; 7 positions match TRBD1. Germline assignment: CDR1 MDHEN and CDR2 SYDVKM. The CDR3 consists of 15 residues. J gave up 11 bases and V 5 bases, and 15 bases lay outside the gene matches. CDR3 in amino acids: CASSHEGAWDLTQHF. The DNA for the CDR3 is TGTGCCAGCAGTCATGAGGGGGCTTGGGATTTGACCCAGCATTTT.

The chain recombines TRBV28 with TRBJ2-2, with D perhaps being TRBD1 or TRBD2 (5 bases each). With 6 bases removed from V and 2 bases from J, the gap between germline ends came to 13 bases. The CDR3 covers 15 residues. Per the germline V gene, CDR1 is MDHEN and CDR2 is SYDVKM. The CDR3 nucleotides are TGTGCCAGCAGAGACTGGGACCTAAACACCGGGGAGCTGTTTTTT. Translating gives CASRDWDLNTGELFF. The full variable domain, with the rest looked up from reference TRBV28 and TRBJ2-2, is DVKVTQSSRYLVKRTGEKVFLECVQDMDHENMFWYRQDPGLGLRLIYFSYDVKMKEKGDIPEGYSVSREKKERFSLILESASTNQTSMYLCASRDWDLNTGELFFGEGSRLTVL.

V and J are TRBV28 and TRBJ1-2; D unresolved. Trimming cost V 2 bases and J 4 bases, with 8 bases left between them. The CDR3 runs 13 residues. CDR1 and CDR2 (germline): MDHEN, SYDVKM. The CDR3 sequence: CASSLKTGYGYTF. The CDR3 coding sequence is TGTGCCAGCAGTTTAAAGACGGGCTATGGCTACACCTTC.

This chain joins TRBV9 and TRBJ1-2; the D is unclear. Germline-derived CDR1 and CDR2 are SGDLS and YYNGEE. The CDR3 runs to 12 residues. With 4 bases removed from V and 4 bases from J, the gap between germline ends came to 8 bases. The CDR3 nucleotides read TGTGCCAGCAGCCCGGGAGGCTATGGCTACACCTTC. Its protein product is CASSPGGYGYTF.

V usage is TRBV15 and J usage is TRBJ1-6; the D gene is possibly TRBD1 (6 bases). CDR3 size: 13 residues. Germline assignment: CDR1 LNHNV and CDR2 YYDKDF (reference sequence). Trimming removed 8 bases from V and 7 bases from J, with 12 bases in between. Here the CDR3 DNA reads TGTGCCACCTCGGGGGCATTGAATTCACCCCTCCACTTT. Its protein is CATSGALNSPLHF.

The V call is TRBV6-5, the J call TRBJ2-5; D not certain. The germline CDR1 and CDR2 sequences are MNHEY and SVGAGI. Trimming shortened V by 5 bases and J by 5 bases, and 12 bases separated the two germline ends. The CDR3 runs to 13 residues. The CDR3 nucleotides read TGTGCCAGCAGTGACGGACCTAGGGAGACCCAGTACTTC. Protein sequence: CASSDGPRETQYF.

The chain recombines TRBV19 with TRBJ2-1; D is uncertain. This CDR3 is 14 amino acids long. V dropped 1 base and J dropped 8 bases, with 12 bases sitting between them. CDR1 is LNHDA, CDR2 SQIVND, per germline (reference sequence). DNA of the CDR3: TGTGCCAGTAGTATAGGAGGAATGGTCCATGAGCAGTTCTTC. Protein: CASSIGGMVHEQFF.

The V call is TRBV4-2, the J call TRBJ2-1; 13 bases agree with TRBD2. CDR1 and CDR2 (germline): LGHNA, YNFKEQ. Trimming cost V 3 bases and J 5 bases; bases outside gene matches: 1. The CDR3 is 15 residues long. As DNA, the CDR3 is TGTGCCAGCAGCCAGGGACTAGCGGGACACAATGAGCAGTTCTTC. As protein: CASSQGLAGHNEQFF.

Details on this clone: This sample includes further DNA sequences coding for the same CDR3. The chain has TRBV11-3 and TRBJ2-1; D is possibly TRBD1 (5 bases). CDR3 length equals 14 residues. V gave up 1 base and J gave up 7 bases, with 11 bases separating them. Germline V gene lookup returns CDR1 SGHNT and CDR2 YENEEA. The CDR3 nucleotides are TGTGCCAGCAGCTTAGGGGGCTCTCTGAATGAGCAGTTCTTC. Its translation: CASSLGGSLNEQFF.

The chain has TRBV7-9 and TRBJ2-5; D is undetermined. The V end lost 5 bases, the J end lost 5 bases, and 9 bases lay between the germline ends. Germline V CDR1 and CDR2: SEHNR, FQNEAQ (reference sequence). The CDR3 contains 12 residues. CDR3 sequence reads: CASSLSPETQYF. The CDR3 DNA is TGTGCCAGCAGCCTGTCCCCGGAGACCCAGTACTTC.

A single count supports this clone. The chain uses TRBV27 and TRBJ2-1; possible D gene TRBD2, 6 bases. This CDR3 contains 15 residues. Per germline, CDR1 MNHEY and CDR2 SMNVEV (reference sequence). Trimming stripped 3 bases from V and 5 bases from J, with 14 bases between. CDR3 DNA sequence: TGTGCCAGCAGTTTTTGGGAGGCCCCCCACAATGAGCAGTTCTTC. Encoded protein: CASSFWEAPHNEQFF.

This clone was detected only once. The V call is TRBV11-2, the J call TRBJ2-3; D ambiguous. CDR3 length equals 14 residues. Germline CDR1 SGHAT, CDR2 FQNNGV. With 3 bases removed from V and 0 bases from J, the gap between germline ends came to 7 bases. The CDR3 DNA reads as TGTGCCAGCAGCTTGGGATTTAGCACAGATACGCAGTATTTT. Its protein product is CASSLGFSTDTQYF.